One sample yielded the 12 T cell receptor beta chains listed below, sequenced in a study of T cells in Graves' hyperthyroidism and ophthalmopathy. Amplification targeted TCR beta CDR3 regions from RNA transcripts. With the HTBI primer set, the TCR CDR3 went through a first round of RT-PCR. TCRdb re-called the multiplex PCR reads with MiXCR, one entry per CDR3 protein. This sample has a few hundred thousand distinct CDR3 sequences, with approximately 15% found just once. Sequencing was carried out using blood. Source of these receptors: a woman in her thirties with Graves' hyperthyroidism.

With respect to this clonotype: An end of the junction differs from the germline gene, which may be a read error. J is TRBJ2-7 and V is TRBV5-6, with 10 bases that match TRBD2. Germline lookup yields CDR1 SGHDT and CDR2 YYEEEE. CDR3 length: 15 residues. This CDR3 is CANSLWTSGYYEQYF. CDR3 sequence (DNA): TGTGCCAACAGCTTGTGGACTAGCGGATACTACGAGCAGTACTTC.

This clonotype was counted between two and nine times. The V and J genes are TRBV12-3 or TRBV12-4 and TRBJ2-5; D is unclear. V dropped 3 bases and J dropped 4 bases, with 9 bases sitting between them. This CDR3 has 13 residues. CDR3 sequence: CASSFFTGETQYF. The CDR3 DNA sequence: TGTGCCAGCAGTTTTTTTACGGGAGAGACCCAGTACTTC.

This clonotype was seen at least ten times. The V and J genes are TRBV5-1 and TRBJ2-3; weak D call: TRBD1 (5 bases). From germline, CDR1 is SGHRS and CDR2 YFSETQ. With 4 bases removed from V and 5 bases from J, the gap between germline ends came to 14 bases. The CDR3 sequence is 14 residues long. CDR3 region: CASSPAAGIDTQYF. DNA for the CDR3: TGCGCCAGCAGCCCGGCCGCAGGGATAGATACGCAGTATTTT.

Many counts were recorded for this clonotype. As DNA, the CDR3 is TGTGCCAGCAGTTCCGACAGGGAGTCCTACGAGCAGTACTTC. Translated: CASSSDRESYEQYF. The J gene is TRBJ2-7, the V gene TRBV12-3 or TRBV12-4, with 7 bases matching TRBD1. There are 14 residues in the CDR3. The ends lost 4 bases at V and 1 base at J; junction bases unmatched: 4.

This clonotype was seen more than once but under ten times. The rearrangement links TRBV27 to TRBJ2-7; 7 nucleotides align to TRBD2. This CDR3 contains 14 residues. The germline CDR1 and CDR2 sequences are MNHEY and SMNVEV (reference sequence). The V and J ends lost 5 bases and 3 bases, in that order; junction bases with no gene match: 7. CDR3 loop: CASSPSGMIYEQYF. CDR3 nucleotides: TGTGCCAGCAGTCCAAGCGGGATGATCTACGAGCAGTACTTC.

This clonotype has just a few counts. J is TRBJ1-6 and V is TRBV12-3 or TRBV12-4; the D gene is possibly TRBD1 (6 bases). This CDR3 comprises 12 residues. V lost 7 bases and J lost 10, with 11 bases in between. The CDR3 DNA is TGTGCCAGCACCTATGGGGGCTCACCCCTCCACTTT. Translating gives CASTYGGSPLHF.

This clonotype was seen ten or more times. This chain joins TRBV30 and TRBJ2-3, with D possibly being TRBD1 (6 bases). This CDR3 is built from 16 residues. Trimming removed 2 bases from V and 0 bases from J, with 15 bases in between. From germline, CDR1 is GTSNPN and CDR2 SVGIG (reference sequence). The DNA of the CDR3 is TGTGCCTGGAGTAGTCTAGGCAGGGGTAGCACAGATACGCAGTATTTT. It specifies CAWSSLGRGSTDTQYF.

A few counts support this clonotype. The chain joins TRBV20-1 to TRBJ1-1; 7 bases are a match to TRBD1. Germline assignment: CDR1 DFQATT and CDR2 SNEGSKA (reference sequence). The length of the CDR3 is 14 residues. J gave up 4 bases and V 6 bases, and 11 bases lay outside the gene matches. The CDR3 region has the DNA TGCAGTGCCCTACCAGGGGGGAGGAGCACTGAAGCTTTCTTT. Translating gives CSALPGGRSTEAFF.

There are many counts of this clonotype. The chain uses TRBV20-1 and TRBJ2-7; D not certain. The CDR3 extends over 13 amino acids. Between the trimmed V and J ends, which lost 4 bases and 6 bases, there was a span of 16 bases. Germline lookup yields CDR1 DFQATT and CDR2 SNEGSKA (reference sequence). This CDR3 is CSAILSGFSEQYF. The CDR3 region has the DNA TGCAGTGCTATACTTAGTGGGTTTAGCGAGCAGTACTTC.

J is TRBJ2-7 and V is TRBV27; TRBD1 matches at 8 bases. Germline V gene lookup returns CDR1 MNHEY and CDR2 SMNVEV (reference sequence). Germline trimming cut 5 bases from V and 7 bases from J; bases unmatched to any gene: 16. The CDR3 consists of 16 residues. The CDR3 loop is CASSKPEGDRLREQYF. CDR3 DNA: TGTGCCAGCAGTAAGCCTGAGGGGGACAGGCTACGAGAGCAGTACTTC.

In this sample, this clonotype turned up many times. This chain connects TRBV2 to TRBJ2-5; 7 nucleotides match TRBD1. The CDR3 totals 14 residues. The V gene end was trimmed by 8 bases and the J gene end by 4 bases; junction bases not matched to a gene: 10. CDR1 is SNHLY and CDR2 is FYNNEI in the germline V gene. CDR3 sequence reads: CASGKTGWAETQYF. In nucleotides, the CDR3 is TGTGCCAGCGGAAAGACAGGGTGGGCAGAGACCCAGTACTTC.

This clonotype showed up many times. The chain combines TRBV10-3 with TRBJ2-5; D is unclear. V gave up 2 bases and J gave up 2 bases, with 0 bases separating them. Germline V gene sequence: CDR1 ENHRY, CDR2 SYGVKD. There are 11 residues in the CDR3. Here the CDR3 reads CAISEQETQYF. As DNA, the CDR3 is TGTGCCATCAGTGAGCAAGAGACCCAGTACTTC.